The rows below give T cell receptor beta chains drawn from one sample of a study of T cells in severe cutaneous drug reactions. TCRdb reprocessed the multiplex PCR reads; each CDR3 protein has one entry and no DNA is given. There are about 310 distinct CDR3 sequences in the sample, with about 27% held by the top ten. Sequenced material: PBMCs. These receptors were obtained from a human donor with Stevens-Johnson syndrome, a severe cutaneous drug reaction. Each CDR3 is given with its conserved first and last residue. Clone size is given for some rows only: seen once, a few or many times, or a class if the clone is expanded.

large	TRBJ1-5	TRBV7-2	CASSLGGGRQPQHF
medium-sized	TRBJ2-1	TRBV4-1	CASSQDGGSGRRGENEQFF
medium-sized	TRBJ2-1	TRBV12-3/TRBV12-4	CASSSYLSGRPYNEQFF
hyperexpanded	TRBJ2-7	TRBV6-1	CASRGSHYEQYF
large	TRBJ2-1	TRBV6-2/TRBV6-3	CASRTSRSSYNEQFF
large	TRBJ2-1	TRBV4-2	CASSQVPANPYNEQFF
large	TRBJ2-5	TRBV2	CASDRSGYQETQYF
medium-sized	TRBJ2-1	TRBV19	CASRPHGSQGKQFF
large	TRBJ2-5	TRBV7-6	CASSGSGTSGAQETQYF
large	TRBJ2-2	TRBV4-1	CASSPSGRTNTGELFF
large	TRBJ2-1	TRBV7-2	CASSLYRQGGNEQFF
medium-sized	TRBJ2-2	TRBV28	CASSSRAVAGELFF
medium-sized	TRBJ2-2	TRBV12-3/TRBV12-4	CASSPRVGSARGELFF
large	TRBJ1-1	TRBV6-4	CASSKQENTEAFF
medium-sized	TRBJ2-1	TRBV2	CASSEAGRTGVDEQFF
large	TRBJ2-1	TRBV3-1	CASRPTSGRAGEQFF
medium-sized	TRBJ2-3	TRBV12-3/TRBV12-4	CACSGESTDTQYF
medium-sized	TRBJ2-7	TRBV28	CASSSPTGSYEQYF
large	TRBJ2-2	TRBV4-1	CASSQEKAGLTARELFF
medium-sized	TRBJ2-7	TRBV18	CASSPRAGGSSYEQYF
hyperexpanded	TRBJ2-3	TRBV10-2	CASRRDPTGTDTQYF
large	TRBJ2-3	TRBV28	CASSFGGRASDTQYF
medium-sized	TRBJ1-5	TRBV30	CAWSSGEHQPQHF
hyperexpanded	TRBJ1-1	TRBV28	CASSGLNTEAFF
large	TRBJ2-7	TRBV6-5	CASSYLAGSDEQYF
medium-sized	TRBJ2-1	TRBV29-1	CSVNGVSNEQFF
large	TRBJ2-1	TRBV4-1	CASSQDRSGAQDEQFF
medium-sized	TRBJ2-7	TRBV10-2	CASSESVGTEQYF
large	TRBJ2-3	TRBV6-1	CASSEVGSGTSDTQYF
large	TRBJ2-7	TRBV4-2	CASSQGDLSYEQYF
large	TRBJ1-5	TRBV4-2	CASSQDRGGVDQPQHF
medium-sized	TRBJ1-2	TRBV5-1	CASSLEGNEYGYTF
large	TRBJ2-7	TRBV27	CASSLGLTSYEQYF
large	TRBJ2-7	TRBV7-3	CASSSGTSAYEQYF
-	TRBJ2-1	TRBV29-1	CSVESGEDYNEQFF
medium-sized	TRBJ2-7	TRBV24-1	CATSDLPVELYEQYF
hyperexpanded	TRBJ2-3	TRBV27	CASSLRSGDTQYF
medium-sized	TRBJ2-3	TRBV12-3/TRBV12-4	CASSFLKQDTQYF
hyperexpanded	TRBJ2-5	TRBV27	CASSLGETQYF
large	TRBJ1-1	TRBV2	CASSEIRTGGTEAFF
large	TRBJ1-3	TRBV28	CASTRVSGNTIYF
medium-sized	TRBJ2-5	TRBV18	CASSPYVQETQYF
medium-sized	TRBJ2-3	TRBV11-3	CASSRGERDTQYF
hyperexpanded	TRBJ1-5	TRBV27	CASSPRETSNQPQHF
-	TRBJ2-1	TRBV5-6	CASSFQGDSYNEQFF
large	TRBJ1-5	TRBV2	CASSEGQRNQPQHF
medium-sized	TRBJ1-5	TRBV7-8	CASSQTGTNQPQHF
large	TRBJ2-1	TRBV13	CASSLTSGIWNEQFF
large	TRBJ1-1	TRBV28	CASSGRGIGVNTEAFF